This T cell receptor beta chain comes out of a study of OX40 agonist ivuxolimab in advanced cancers. As for the study in general: Dose-escalation subjects each had hepatocellular carcinoma, melanoma, renal cell or head and neck cancer.

The CDR3 runs to 12 residues. Germline CDR1 KGHSH, CDR2 LQKENI. The ends were cut back, 8 bases at V and 4 bases at J, with 11 bases in the middle. Study-level points and caveats: There was clonal expansion of CD4+ and CD8+ blood T cells by week 6 at 0.1 to 3.0 mg/kg. Relatively little clonal expansion, among the lowest observed, appeared in partial responders at 0.1-3.0 mg/kg.

A word on this clone: Its antigen is still unknown.

TCRdb's table, derived via immunoSEQ multiplex PCR, lists solely in-frame clones and lacks some. The data contain about 46,000 clones, over 75% of them singletons. Sequencing was performed on CD4+ or CD8+ T cells sorted from blood, taken in a trial of the OX40 agonist ivuxolimab. The V gene is TRBV18, the J gene TRBJ1-1, with D uncertain. This clonotype was sampled from an adult with an advanced solid tumor such as melanoma, head and neck, liver or kidney cancer. For the CDR3, the DNA is TGTGCCAGCGCATCGAAGGTCACTGAAGCTTTCTTT. It specifies CASASKVTEAFF. The full variable domain, completed using reference TRBV18 and TRBJ1-1, is NAGVMQNPRHLVRRRGQEARLRCSPMKGHSHVYWYRQLPEEGLKFMVYLQKENIIDESGMPKERFSAEFPKEGPSILRIQQVVRGDSAAYFCASASKVTEAFFGQGTRLTVV.